The present entry profiles one T cell receptor beta chain with its context. V shed 2 bases and J shed 3 bases, with 10 bases lying between them. The CDR3 totals 14 residues. The germline gives CDR1 MNHEY, CDR2 SVGAGI. This sample is part of a study of blood T cell repertoires in COVID-19. Study at large: Sources were T cells, B-cell-depleted T cells, or PBMCs; the material itself was cDNA or gDNA.

Method: immunoSEQ multiplex PCR; TCRdb's copy keeps in-frame clones and lacks some. The data hold 310,000 or so clones, with almost 90% observed a single time. Donors were grouped by their self-reported clinical history. This TCR came from a woman in her late teens or twenties with acute COVID-19. Material for sequencing was PBMCs or T cells enriched from blood (not recorded which). V and J are TRBV6-5 and TRBJ1-2, with D possibly being TRBD1 (5 bases). CDR3 loop: CASSYQGGDYGYTF. The CDR3 DNA is TGTGCCAGCAGTTACCAGGGAGGGGACTATGGCTACACCTTC.